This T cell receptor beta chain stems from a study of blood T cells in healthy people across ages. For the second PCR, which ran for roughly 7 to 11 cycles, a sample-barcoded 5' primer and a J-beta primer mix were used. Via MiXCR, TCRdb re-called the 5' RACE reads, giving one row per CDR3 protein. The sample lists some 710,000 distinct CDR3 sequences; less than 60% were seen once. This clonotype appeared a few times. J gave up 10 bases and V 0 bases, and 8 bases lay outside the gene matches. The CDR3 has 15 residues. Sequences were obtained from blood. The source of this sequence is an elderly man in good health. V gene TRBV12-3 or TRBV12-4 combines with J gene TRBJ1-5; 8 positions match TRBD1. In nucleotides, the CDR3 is TGTGCCAGCAGTTTAGCGCAGGACAGGGTCGTACCCCAGCATTTT. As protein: CASSLAQDRVVPQHF.